Listed here are 15 T cell receptor beta chains from one sample, sequenced in a study of blood T cell repertoires in COVID-19 (dated by TCRdb to 2019 to 2021). Libraries came from the immunoSEQ multiplex PCR assay. TCRdb carries this immuneACCESS record with in-frame sequences only. Its versions omit some clonotypes, under half of them owing to an unresolved V gene in the studies checked, with the rest unexplained. In this sample the table shows approximately 160,000 clones, around 82% of which occur a single time. Jointly, the top ten make up about 1.2% of the sample. The sequenced material came from peripheral blood. The receptors here all came from a man aged 60 to 69 who had recovered from COVID-19.

The chain is built from TRBV18 and TRBJ2-5, with D perhaps matching TRBD2 (5 bases). The V gene lost 3 bases and the J gene lost 5 bases, with 22 bases spanning the gap. Germline loops: CDR1 KGHSH, CDR2 LQKENI. The CDR3 contains 17 residues. CDR3: CASSPTPVRGLEETQYF. The CDR3 DNA reads as TGTGCCAGCTCACCCACTCCAGTAAGAGGGTTGGAGGAGACCCAGTACTTC.

The J gene is TRBJ2-1, the V gene TRBV24-1; unclear D gene. V was shortened by 4 bases and J by 3 bases, with 12 bases between the two germline ends. CDR3 length: 15 amino acids. Germline V gives CDR1 KGHDR, CDR2 SFDVKD. CDR3 residues: CATSERSSNYNEQFF. The CDR3 DNA reads TGTGCCACCAGTGAGCGGTCCTCTAACTACAATGAGCAGTTCTTC.

The chain recombines TRBV4-2 with TRBJ2-3; 12 bases match TRBD2. This CDR3 comprises 14 residues. Germline V gene lookup returns CDR1 LGHNA and CDR2 YNFKEQ. The trim removed 10 bases at V and 11 bases at J, leaving 13 bases unmatched. The CDR3 DNA follows: TGTGCCACCCGTCCTAGCGGGGGGGAAGGGGGGCAGTATTTT. It encodes CATRPSGGEGGQYF.

In this sample, this clone turned up once. The genes are TRBV6-5 and TRBJ1-3; D not certain. Germline lookup yields CDR1 MNHEY and CDR2 SVGAGI. Between the trimmed V and J ends, which lost 6 bases and 4 bases, there was a span of 13 bases. The length of the CDR3 is 14 residues. The CDR3 DNA reads TGTGCCAGCAGAGGAGGATCCGCGGGAAACACCATATATTTT. Translating it yields CASRGGSAGNTIYF.

In this sample, this clone turned up a few times. The CDR3 reads CASRRQGRNTEAFF. For the CDR3, the DNA is TGTGCCAGCAGAAGACAGGGAAGAAACACTGAAGCTTTCTTT. This chain uses TRBV6-5 with TRBJ1-1; TRBD1 matches 7 bases. The CDR3 extends over 14 amino acids. Germline CDR1 is MNHEY and CDR2 is SVGAGI. Trimming removed 6 bases from V and 2 bases from J; junction bases left unmatched: 6.

V is TRBV3-1 (or the pseudogene TRBV3-2) and J is TRBJ1-4; TRBD1 aligns across 9 bases. Germline V lookup: CDR1 LGHDT, CDR2 YNNKEL (reference sequence). The CDR3 covers 13 residues. V trimming: 8 bases; J trimming: 7 bases; junction bases outside the gene matches: 5. The CDR3 DNA reads TGTGCCAGCTCTACAGGGGGCGTTGAAAAACTGTTTTTT. Protein: CASSTGGVEKLFF.

J is TRBJ2-3 and V is TRBV27; 9 bases line up with TRBD1. Germline V lookup: CDR1 MNHEY, CDR2 SMNVEV (reference sequence). Trimming removed 2 bases from V and 6 bases from J; junction bases left unmatched: 6. There are 15 residues in the CDR3. In nucleotides, the CDR3 is TGTGCCAGCAGTTTAAAACAGGGGGCTAGTGATACGCAGTATTTT. It yields the protein CASSLKQGASDTQYF.

As DNA, the CDR3 is TGTGCCAGCAGCCGCGGACAGGGGAACACTGAAGCTTTCTTT. Translating it yields CASSRGQGNTEAFF. This chain joins TRBV7-3 and TRBJ1-1, with TRBD1 matching 8 bases. Trimming took 5 bases from V and 1 from J; bases not matched to a gene: 3. Germline CDR1 reads SGHTA; CDR2 reads FQGTGA. The length of the CDR3 is 14 residues.

This chain connects TRBV10-3 to TRBJ2-7; no clear D. Between the trimmed V and J ends, which lost 2 bases and 4 bases, there was a span of 15 bases. Germline V CDR1 and CDR2: ENHRY, SYGVKD. This CDR3 is 15 amino acids long. The CDR3 here is CAISEGIRYSYEQYF. The CDR3 nucleotides are TGTGCCATCAGTGAGGGTATCCGATACTCTTACGAGCAGTACTTC.

To note about this clone: Sequence at one end of the junction differs from germline and may be a read error. V is TRBV15 and J is TRBJ1-2; unclear D gene. Looked up from germline, CDR1 is LNHNV and CDR2 is YYDKDF (reference sequence). This CDR3 spans 13 amino acids. The CDR3 loop is CATSRDDLAGLSF. The CDR3 coding sequence is TGTGCCACCAGCAGAGACGACCTAGCCGGTTTATCCTTC.

V and J are TRBV24-1 and TRBJ1-4; a possible D gene is TRBD1 (5 bases). CDR1 is KGHDR and CDR2 is SFDVKD in the germline V gene. V shed 3 bases and J shed 8 bases, with 6 bases lying between them. The length of the CDR3 is 12 residues. The CDR3, as DNA: TGTGCCACCAGTGATAAGGGGGAAAAACTGTTTTTT. As protein: CATSDKGEKLFF.

J is TRBJ2-3 and V is TRBV6-4; D might be TRBD1 (6 bases). This CDR3 comprises 15 residues. Trimming took 6 bases from V and 5 from J, leaving 18 bases between them. Germline values: CDR1 MRHNA, CDR2 SNTAGT. CDR3 protein: CASSDGAGAGDTQYF. CDR3 in DNA: TGTGCCAGCAGCGATGGAGCAGGGGCGGGAGATACGCAGTATTTT.

This clone was recorded a few times. The gene calls are TRBV2 and TRBJ1-4; 7 bases line up with TRBD1. The CDR3 sequence is 13 residues long. Per germline, CDR1 SNHLY and CDR2 FYNNEI. The ends lost 0 bases at V and 10 bases at J; junction bases unmatched: 2. Here the CDR3 DNA reads TGTGCCAGCAGTGAAGCAGGGGGCGTAAAACTGTTTTTT. Amino acid sequence: CASSEAGGVKLFF. Using reference TRBV2 and TRBJ1-4 for the parts outside the CDR3, the full variable domain is EPEVTQTPSHQVTQMGQEVILRCVPISNHLYFYWYRQILGQKVEFLVSFYNNEISEKSEIFDDQFSVERPDGSNFTLKIRSTKLEDSAMYFCASSEAGGVKLFFGSGTQLSVL.

The V call is TRBV19, the J call TRBJ2-3, with 13 bases lining up with TRBD2. Trimming cost V 5 bases and J 1 base; bases outside gene matches: 3. This CDR3 region has 16 residues. Germline assignment: CDR1 LNHDA and CDR2 SQIVND (reference sequence). CDR3 region: CASSSGLAGRTDTQYF. CDR3 nucleotide sequence: TGTGCCAGTAGTTCGGGACTAGCGGGGCGCACAGATACGCAGTATTTT.

The chain uses TRBV9 and TRBJ2-2, with a weak D call TRBD1 (5 bases). This CDR3 spans 17 amino acids. Between the trimmed V and J ends, which lost 2 bases and 4 bases, there was a span of 18 bases. Germline loops: CDR1 SGDLS, CDR2 YYNGEE. The CDR3 DNA reads TGTGCCAGCAGCGTTATGACGACAGCCATTGGCACCGGGGAGCTGTTTTTT. Amino acid sequence: CASSVMTTAIGTGELFF.